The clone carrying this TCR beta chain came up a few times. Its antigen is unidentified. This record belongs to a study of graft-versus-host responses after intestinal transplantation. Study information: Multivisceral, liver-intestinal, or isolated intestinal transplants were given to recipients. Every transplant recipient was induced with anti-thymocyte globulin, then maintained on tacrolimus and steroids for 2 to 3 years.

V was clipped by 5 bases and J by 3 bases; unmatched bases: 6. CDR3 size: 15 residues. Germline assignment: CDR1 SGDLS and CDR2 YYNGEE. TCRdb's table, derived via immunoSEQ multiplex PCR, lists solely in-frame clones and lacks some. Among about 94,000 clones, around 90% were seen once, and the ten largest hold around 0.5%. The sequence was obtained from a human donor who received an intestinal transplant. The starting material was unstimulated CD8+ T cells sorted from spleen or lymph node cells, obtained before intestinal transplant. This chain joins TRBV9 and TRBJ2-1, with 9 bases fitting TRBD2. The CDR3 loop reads CASSPGTSNYNEQFF. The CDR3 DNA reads TGTGCCAGCAGTCCCGGGACTAGCAACTACAATGAGCAGTTCTTC.